This TCR beta chain is drawn from a study of blood T cells in healthy people across ages. Study-wide background: Template switching recovered approximately one barcoded beta molecule for every two T cells. Study outcomes and limitations: Long-lived donors exceeded aged donors in naive CD4+ cells and diversity. Researchers judged that diversity estimates from one million T cells fell short of true values.

There are many counts of this clonotype. As yet, its antigen is unknown. Total RNA extracted from each sample amounted to at least 6 micrograms. A second PCR, run for roughly 6 to 11 cycles, used a sample-barcoded 5' primer plus a J-beta primer mix. A single record per CDR3 protein comes from TCRdb applying MiXCR to the 5' RACE reads. This table holds 1.6 million or so distinct CDR3 sequences, about 35% found once. CDR1 and CDR2 (germline): SGDLS, YYNGEE. The CDR3 has 15 amino acids. Trimming shortened V by 0 bases and J by 1 base, and 9 bases separated the two germline ends. The chain recombines TRBV9 with TRBJ2-3; tentatively, D is TRBD2 (6 bases). The sample consisted of blood. The receptor was derived from a woman in her 30s in good health. The CDR3 DNA reads as TGTGCCAGCAGCGTAGAAGCGGGCGGCACAGATACGCAGTATTTT. This translates into CASSVEAGGTDTQYF.